The next 19 T cell receptor beta chains were all read from a single sample in a study of cytotoxic CD8 clonotypes in ibrutinib-treated CLL. Assay: immunoSEQ multiplex PCR; the TCRdb copy retains only in-frame clones and omits some. This table has 130,000 to 150,000 clones, approximately 90% appearing once. This sample comprised PBMCs, obtained after 12 months of ibrutinib treatment. The receptors derive from a human donor with chronic lymphocytic leukemia.

The chain uses TRBV7-3 and TRBJ2-3, with 8 bases identical to TRBD2. The CDR3 totals 14 residues. Germline lookup yields CDR1 SGHTA and CDR2 FQGTGA. Trimming removed 5 bases from V and 0 bases from J; junction bases left unmatched: 1. The CDR3 DNA follows: TGTGCCAGCAGCCCTAGCGGGAGCACAGATACGCAGTATTTT. It yields the protein CASSPSGSTDTQYF.

The V gene is TRBV14, the J gene TRBJ1-2, with 9 bases fitting TRBD1. Germline V lookup: CDR1 SGHDN, CDR2 FVKESK. Trimming removed 8 bases from V and 7 bases from J; junction bases left unmatched: 5. This CDR3 comprises 12 residues. CDR3 protein: CASGTGFLGYTF. CDR3 DNA sequence: TGTGCCAGCGGGACAGGGTTCCTTGGCTACACCTTC.

The rearrangement links TRBV30 to TRBJ2-5, with D hard to call. Trimming stripped 5 bases from V and 3 bases from J, with 10 bases between. The V gene's germline CDR1 is GTSNPN and CDR2 SVGIG (reference sequence). The CDR3 covers 12 residues. CDR3 nucleotides: TGTGCCTGGGGACCCTCAGAAGAGACCCAGTACTTC. Amino acid sequence: CAWGPSEETQYF.

The rearrangement links TRBV28 to TRBJ2-7; 12 bases are a match to TRBD2. This CDR3 is built from 14 residues. Trimming at V came to 3 bases and at J to 5 bases, leaving 2 bases not matched to a gene. CDR1 is MDHEN, CDR2 SYDVKM, per germline. Written as DNA, the CDR3 is TGTGCCAGCAGTTTCCTAGCGGGAGGGGACGAGCAGTACTTC. Encoded protein: CASSFLAGGDEQYF.

The V gene is TRBV5-1, the J gene TRBJ2-7, with D possibly TRBD2 on 5 matching bases. The CDR3 extends over 17 amino acids. V was clipped by 0 bases and J by 4 bases, with 20 bases between them. Germline V gives CDR1 SGHRS, CDR2 YFSETQ. CDR3 DNA: TGCGCCAGCAGCTTGGAGTTCGAGGGTCTACGGAAATACGAGCAGTACTTC. Its translation: CASSLEFEGLRKYEQYF.

V gene TRBV2 combines with J gene TRBJ1-2; D is uncertain. CDR3 length: 13 amino acids. Germline CDR1 reads SNHLY; CDR2 reads FYNNEI. Trimming took off 4 bases at V and 4 bases at J, with 10 bases between the two ends. CDR3 DNA: TGTGCCAGCAGTGCAGGTCAGCTCTATGGCTACACCTTC. Translated, it gives CASSAGQLYGYTF.

The chain couples TRBV7-9 to TRBJ2-7, with D unclear. With 5 bases removed from V and 1 base from J, the gap between germline ends came to 21 bases. The germline CDR1 and CDR2 sequences are SEHNR and FQNEAQ (reference sequence). The CDR3 spans 17 residues. The chain's CDR3 is CASSQNAAPDSSYEQYF. In nucleotides, the CDR3 is TGTGCCAGCAGCCAGAACGCGGCACCCGACTCTTCCTACGAGCAGTACTTC.

The rearrangement links TRBV5-4 to TRBJ2-5, with D possibly being TRBD1 or TRBD2 (6 bases each). Trimming removed 0 bases at V and 5 bases at J, with 14 bases between. The CDR3 sequence is 15 residues long. CDR1 and CDR2 from the germline V gene are SGHNT and YYREEE (reference sequence). DNA of the CDR3: TGTGCCAGCAGCTTGGCCCCAGGGGCGGGGGAGACCCAGTACTTC. This codes for CASSLAPGAGETQYF.

This clone was detected a few times. This chain connects TRBV19 to TRBJ2-1; 9 nucleotides line up with TRBD1. V lost 5 bases, J lost 8 bases, and 10 bases stayed unmatched. The V gene's germline CDR1 is LNHDA and CDR2 SQIVND (reference sequence). The CDR3 runs to 15 residues. CDR3 loop: CASSADRGSGDEQFF. DNA for the CDR3: TGTGCCAGTAGTGCCGACAGGGGGTCGGGCGATGAGCAGTTCTTC.

V gene TRBV28 combines with J gene TRBJ1-3; D not certain. The germline CDR1 and CDR2 sequences are MDHEN and SYDVKM. The CDR3 has 14 residues. V was clipped by 5 bases and J by 6 bases, with 14 bases between them. The CDR3 sequence: CASSPPMMENTIYF. CDR3 nucleotides: TGTGCCAGCAGTCCCCCGATGATGGAAAACACCATATATTTT.

The V gene is TRBV6-1, the J gene TRBJ1-1; D unclear. The CDR3 contains 15 residues. Germline CDR1 and CDR2: MNHNS and SASEGT. V lost 5 bases to trimming and J lost 6 bases, with 19 bases between them. CDR3 sequence (DNA): TGTGCCAGCAGTACCCCCCCTGGGGTGTTATCTGAAGCTTTCTTT. Protein sequence: CASSTPPGVLSEAFF.

This clone has just one count. V usage is TRBV5-1 and J usage is TRBJ2-1, with D possibly matching TRBD2 (7 bases). V lost 1 base and J 4 bases, leaving 15 bases between the germline ends. This CDR3 is 16 amino acids long. From germline, CDR1 is SGHRS and CDR2 YFSETQ. CDR3 in DNA: TGCGCCAGCAGCTTGTCGGGGGGCCTTCCTTACAATGAGCAGTTCTTC. As protein: CASSLSGGLPYNEQFF.

For the CDR3, the DNA is TGTGCCAGCAGTGGCGGAGGCAACCATGAAAAACTGTTTTTT. It encodes CASSGGGNHEKLFF. V is TRBV2 and J is TRBJ1-4; D is unresolved. The CDR3 consists of 14 residues. Deletions cut 4 bases from V and 6 bases from J, with 12 bases between. Looked up from germline, CDR1 is SNHLY and CDR2 is FYNNEI.

V gene TRBV4-1 combines with J gene TRBJ2-7; D is perhaps TRBD2 (6 bases). Germline V gives CDR1 MGHRA, CDR2 YSYEKL. Trimming left V 0 bases short and J 2 bases short, with 14 bases between. CDR3 length: 16 amino acids. The CDR3 protein is CASSQESGVATYEQYF. CDR3 bases: TGCGCCAGCAGCCAAGAGTCGGGAGTGGCTACCTACGAGCAGTACTTC.

V gene TRBV6-6 combines with J gene TRBJ2-3, with D perhaps TRBD2 (5 bases). CDR3 size: 13 residues. V lost 5 bases to trimming and J lost 3 bases, with 9 bases between them. From germline, CDR1 is MNHNY and CDR2 SVGAGI (reference sequence). This chain's CDR3 is CASSNLATDTQYF. The CDR3 DNA is TGTGCCAGCAGTAACCTAGCTACAGATACGCAGTATTTT.

V and J are TRBV27 and TRBJ2-1; D could derive from TRBD1 or TRBD2 (5 bases each). V lost 3 bases and J 8 bases, leaving 17 bases between the germline ends. Germline V gene data show CDR1 as MNHEY and CDR2 as SMNVEV (reference sequence). The CDR3 sequence is 15 residues long. CDR3 sequence (DNA): TGTGCCAGCAGTTTCTGGGGACCACCGCAGGATGAGCAGTTCTTC. Amino acid sequence: CASSFWGPPQDEQFF.

This sequence joins TRBV5-8 and TRBJ2-5; D gene unclear. Trimming cost V 0 bases and J 7 bases, with 10 bases left between them. The CDR3 has 13 residues. Germline V CDR1 and CDR2: SGHTS, YDEGEE. DNA for the CDR3: TGTGCCAGCAGCTTGGTCGGTTTTGGGACCCAGTACTTC. It encodes CASSLVGFGTQYF.

The chain employs TRBV29-1 and TRBJ1-1; TRBD1 agrees at 7 bases. V lost 7 bases, J lost 1 base, and 3 bases stayed unmatched. This CDR3 spans 12 amino acids. The V gene's germline CDR1 is SQVTM and CDR2 ANQGSEA. CDR3 residues: CSGNRGNTEAFF. CDR3 bases: TGCAGCGGTAACAGGGGGAACACTGAAGCTTTCTTT.

The rearrangement uses TRBV9 and TRBJ2-2, with TRBD1 matching over 8 bases. CDR3 length: 13 amino acids. Per the germline V gene, CDR1 is SGDLS and CDR2 is YYNGEE. V lost 5 bases, J lost 3 bases, and 0 bases stayed unmatched. The CDR3 loop reads CASRDRDTGELFF. DNA for the CDR3: TGTGCCAGCAGGGACAGGGACACCGGGGAGCTGTTTTTT.